A single sample is the source of the 17 T cell receptor beta chains below, sequenced in a study of identical twins. TCRdb used MiXCR to reprocess the 5' RACE reads, holding one entry per CDR3 protein. The sample has hundreds of thousands of distinct CDR3 sequences; roughly a quarter are singletons. Another study also made use of these data, one on T cells expressing NK-cell markers.

Input material: CD4+ T cells sorted from blood. Receptors were obtained from a woman between 18 and 30 years old in good health.

The rearrangement uses TRBV20-1 and TRBJ2-3, with 9 bases aligning to TRBD2. This CDR3 has 17 amino acids. Germline values: CDR1 DFQATT, CDR2 SNEGSKA (reference sequence). V was clipped by 4 bases and J by 5 bases; unmatched bases: 16. The CDR3 DNA is TGCAGTGCTACCCGCCGGAGCGGGGGGATGAAGGGAGATACGCAGTATTTT. Residues: CSATRRSGGMKGDTQYF.

The CDR3 region has the DNA TGTGCCAGCTGTATTAACTTTGAAGCTTTCTTT. Its protein is CASCINFEAFF. V usage is TRBV28 and J usage is TRBJ1-1; D is undetermined. The CDR3 runs 11 residues. Trimming left V 8 bases short and J 7 bases short, with 11 bases between. Germline V CDR1 and CDR2: MDHEN, SYDVKM.

This clonotype was seen a handful of times. This chain joins TRBV5-1 and TRBJ2-7; 8 nucleotides agree with TRBD1. V shed 5 bases and J 1 base; nucleotides not matched to a gene: 8. CDR1 and CDR2 (germline): SGHRS, YFSETQ. The CDR3 is made up of 15 amino acids. CDR3 sequence: CASSYGTGHSYEQYF. The CDR3 DNA reads as TGCGCCAGCAGTTATGGGACAGGCCATTCCTACGAGCAGTACTTC.

This clonotype was counted once. The chain joins TRBV6-1 to TRBJ2-3; D is ambiguous. The V and J ends lost 0 bases and 4 bases respectively, with 8 bases between them. Germline CDR1 MNHNS, CDR2 SASEGT. The CDR3 contains 14 residues. The CDR3 sequence is CASSEAFEPDTQYF. CDR3 DNA sequence: TGTGCCAGCAGTGAAGCCTTTGAACCAGATACGCAGTATTTT.

In its sample, this clonotype was seen a few times. The chain recombines TRBV20-1 with TRBJ2-3, with D perhaps assigned TRBD1 or TRBD2 (7 bases each). Trimming stripped 6 bases from V and 4 bases from J, with 20 bases between. This CDR3 comprises 15 residues. Germline V gives CDR1 DFQATT, CDR2 SNEGSKA (reference sequence). The DNA of the CDR3 is TGCAGTGCCCAAAGGCAGGGGGGGAACTCAGATACGCAGTATTTT. Translating it yields CSAQRQGGNSDTQYF.

The CDR3 coding sequence is TGTGCCAGCAGCTTGGAGGCTAGGGGCTATTCACCCCTCCACTTT. Protein: CASSLEARGYSPLHF. The chain carries TRBV5-6 and TRBJ1-6; a weak D match, TRBD1 (5 bases). Trimming took off 0 bases at V and 8 bases at J, with 12 bases between the two ends. The CDR3 runs to 15 residues. Germline V gene sequence: CDR1 SGHDT, CDR2 YYEEEE.

This chain joins TRBV20-1 and TRBJ2-7, with D possibly called TRBD1 or TRBD2 (5 bases each). Trimming stripped 5 bases from V and 6 bases from J, with 17 bases between. The CDR3 totals 13 residues. CDR1 is DFQATT and CDR2 is SNEGSKA in the germline V gene (reference sequence). CDR3 sequence (DNA): TGCAGTGCTTGGGAAGGGACGGGCCGCGAGCAGTACTTC. This translates into CSAWEGTGREQYF.

The gene calls are TRBV4-3 and TRBJ2-7; a weak D match, TRBD2 (6 bases). The CDR3 extends over 14 amino acids. With 5 bases removed from V and 3 bases from J, the gap between germline ends came to 14 bases. Germline CDR1 LGHNA, CDR2 YSLEER. This CDR3 is CASSTRVGGYEQYF. The CDR3, as DNA: TGCGCCAGCAGCACCCGGGTCGGGGGCTACGAGCAGTACTTC.

V is TRBV15 and J is TRBJ2-5, with 9 bases aligning to TRBD1. Germline loops: CDR1 LNHNV, CDR2 YYDKDF (reference sequence). V dropped 3 bases and J dropped 1; count of bases not matched to a gene: 0. The CDR3 sequence is 14 residues long. The CDR3 spells CATSRTGGQETQYF. In DNA form, the CDR3 reads TGTGCCACCAGCAGGACAGGGGGCCAAGAGACCCAGTACTTC.

The CDR3 region has the DNA TGCAGTGCTAGGGAATCGACAGGGCTTACCGGGGAGCTGTTTTTT. It translates to CSARESTGLTGELFF. This rearrangement joins TRBV20-1 to TRBJ2-2; the match to TRBD1 covers 7 bases. CDR1 and CDR2 (germline): DFQATT, SNEGSKA (reference sequence). Losses at the gene ends were 3 bases for V and 5 bases for J; bases not matched to a gene: 9. This CDR3 comprises 15 residues.

This clonotype was seen more than once but under ten times. The genes are TRBV20-1 and TRBJ2-5; 12 positions agree with TRBD2. From germline, CDR1 is DFQATT and CDR2 SNEGSKA (reference sequence). CDR3 length: 14 amino acids. J gave up 4 bases and V 3 bases, and 3 bases lay outside the gene matches. The CDR3 coding sequence is TGCAGTGCTAGTAGACTAGCGGGAGTAGAGACCCAGTACTTC. Translating it yields CSASRLAGVETQYF.

The chain recombines TRBV12-3 or TRBV12-4 with TRBJ2-5; D unclear. The CDR3 totals 14 residues. Deletions cut 4 bases from V and 7 bases from J, with 16 bases between. The CDR3 nucleotides are TGTGCCAGCAGTTCCCCGGTGTGGGTTGGGACCCAGTACTTC. It encodes CASSSPVWVGTQYF.

V usage is TRBV7-2 and J usage is TRBJ2-3; D gene ambiguous. The CDR3 spans 17 residues. The V gene's germline CDR1 is SGHTA and CDR2 FQGNSA. V was shortened by 4 bases and J by 2 bases, with 19 bases between the two germline ends. The CDR3 region has the DNA TGTGCCAGCAGCTATAGGAACTCAGATCTCGACACAGATACGCAGTATTTT. Translated, it gives CASSYRNSDLDTDTQYF.

The J gene is TRBJ2-3, the V gene TRBV20-1, with 12 bases fitting TRBD2. Germline V gene sequence: CDR1 DFQATT, CDR2 SNEGSKA (reference sequence). V was clipped by 3 bases and J by 9 bases; unmatched bases: 7. The CDR3 covers 14 residues. The CDR3: CSASWTSGDRTQYF. The CDR3 coding sequence is TGCAGTGCTAGCTGGACTAGCGGGGACAGAACGCAGTATTTT.

The gene calls are TRBV7-2 and TRBJ2-1; D may be TRBD1 (5 bases). Germline CDR1 and CDR2: SGHTA and FQGNSA. The CDR3 is made up of 14 amino acids. Trimming took off 1 base at V and 6 bases at J, with 10 bases between the two ends. CDR3 loop: CASSLVRGPNEQFF. CDR3 in DNA: TGTGCCAGCAGCTTAGTTAGGGGTCCCAATGAGCAGTTCTTC. Complete variable domain (other parts from reference TRBV7-2 and TRBJ2-1): GAGVSQSPSNKVTEKGKDVELRCDPISGHTALYWYRQSLGQGLEFLIYFQGNSAPDKSGLPSDRFSAERTGGSVSTLTIQRTQQEDSAVYLCASSLVRGPNEQFFGPGTRLTVL.

This chain joins TRBV18 and TRBJ2-3; 9 positions match TRBD2. Germline values: CDR1 KGHSH, CDR2 LQKENI. This CDR3 contains 15 residues. J was trimmed by 5 bases and V by 0 bases; bases with no gene match: 3. The CDR3 sequence: CASSPPSGGGDTQYF. The DNA for the CDR3 is TGTGCCAGCTCACCACCTAGCGGGGGAGGAGATACGCAGTATTTT.

This clonotype was counted a few times. The rearrangement joins TRBV27 to TRBJ2-7, with 8 bases identical to TRBD1. After removal of 5 bases from V and 2 bases from J, the junction contained 14 bases not matched to a gene. The CDR3 is 17 amino acids. Germline CDR1 reads MNHEY; CDR2 reads SMNVEV (reference sequence). CDR3 DNA: TGTGCCAGCAGTCCTCGGACAGGGAGCAACATCCCCTACGAGCAGTACTTC. Translating gives CASSPRTGSNIPYEQYF.